This T cell receptor (beta chain) was observed in a study of blood T cell repertoires in COVID-19 (dated by TCRdb to about 2020). Background on the whole study: The collaborator samples originated in the United States, Italy and Spain and spanned the acute and convalescent phases of COVID-19. The material from the prospective study consisted of cDNA or gDNA derived from T cells, B-cell-depleted T cells, or PBMCs. The repertoires were made available in a free public database intended to serve as a resource for research on the immune response to SARS-CoV-2. Where HLA class I and class II types were available, the types were taken from metadata supplied by the sample provider, not from assay-based typing. The samples were drawn from the first 160 participants of the ongoing ImmuneRACE study and from 950 to 1,500 subjects provided by 6 global collaborators. Subjects who had been exposed to COVID-19, were actively infected with it, or had recovered from it provided the deeply sampled blood TCRbeta repertoires that made up the dataset. The sample metadata nearly always contained a de-identified subject ID, COVID-19 status, age in years and sex.

TCRbeta CDR3 regions were amplified from genomic DNA by means of the immunoSEQ Assay, a bias-controlled multiplex PCR. Per the source publication's procedure: The number of nucleated cells in each sample was estimated by amplification of reference gene primers within the assay. To quantify the absolute abundance of each unique TCRbeta CDR3 rearrangement, sequence reads were collapsed and filtered. For each sample, productive Simpson clonality was calculated as the square root of Simpson's diversity index over productive rearrangements. The table was pulled from immuneACCESS by TCRdb, which kept in-frame rearrangements only. Such tables lose some clones; where checked, under half of the loss comes from unresolved V genes, and the rest has no known cause. V and J calls and clone size are those listed in that table; D and trimming were worked out from the DNA. The sample table records 30,000 to 40,000 clones; about 89% of these occur just once. Of the sample, roughly an eighth is held by the ten largest clones.

CDR1 and CDR2 are read off the germline V gene as LGHNA and YNFKEQ. The CDR3, from cysteine to phenylalanine, totals 16 residues. The only DNA kept is the CDR3, 48 bases in frame from the first base. V is clipped by 3 bases and J by 5 bases, and the sequence between their germline boundaries is 17 bases long. What the authors observed across the whole study: How much clinical and demographic metadata was included differed by source and by participant, and the metadata was provided uncurated.

Each collaborating institution followed its own protocols to collect whole blood in K2EDTA tubes. For TCRbeta analysis, collaborator samples were shipped as frozen whole blood, as isolated PBMCs, or as DNA extracted from either sample type. As for this clone: The clone's antigen remains unknown. No base qualities exist here, and no much larger clone lies one base off it.

The V and J genes are TRBV4-2 and TRBJ2-1, with TRBD1 perhaps the D gene, on 6 matching bases. What was sequenced was peripheral blood. The receptor's source is a man between 65 and 85 years old with active COVID-19. The CDR3 in this case is CASSQTPRGGHNEQFF. The DNA sequence is as follows: TGTGCCAGCAGCCAGACCCCCCGTGGGGGCCACAATGAGCAGTTCTTC.